The 12 T cell receptor beta chains below come from one sample, sequenced in a study of PD-L1 blockade in urothelial cancer. Documented time point: peripheral blood 6 weeks after treatment start. Clones were sequenced by immunoSEQ multiplex PCR, and TCRdb holds only the in-frame ones, with some missing. The data hold more than 95,000 clones, with around 89% observed a single time. Sequenced here: PBMCs, sampled around atezolizumab (anti-PD-L1) treatment. Source of these receptors: a man in his 60s with urothelial cancer.

This sequence joins TRBV6-4 and TRBJ2-1; 7 bases agree with TRBD2. V gave up 4 bases and J gave up 2 bases; unmatched junction bases: 5. This CDR3 spans 15 amino acids. CDR1 and CDR2 from the germline V gene are MRHNA and SNTAGT. The CDR3 protein is CASSVGGRPYNEQFF. DNA of the CDR3: TGTGCCAGCAGTGTGGGAGGGAGACCCTACAATGAGCAGTTCTTC.

This clone was detected only once. The chain has TRBV4-2 and TRBJ2-3, with 11 bases fitting TRBD2. Trimming cost V 0 bases and J 0 bases; bases outside gene matches: 8. The V gene's germline CDR1 is LGHNA and CDR2 YNFKEQ. The CDR3 contains 19 residues. CDR3 loop: CASSQDHSGGAVSTDTQYF. CDR3 nucleotide sequence: TGTGCCAGCAGCCAAGATCATAGCGGGGGGGCCGTAAGCACAGATACGCAGTATTTT.

V usage is TRBV10-3 and J usage is TRBJ2-7; no reliable D call. The CDR3 has 15 residues. The germline gives CDR1 ENHRY, CDR2 SYGVKD. V was shortened by 0 bases and J by 0 bases, with 9 bases between the two germline ends. The CDR3 reads CAISESLSLSYEQYF. Written as DNA, the CDR3 is TGTGCCATCAGTGAGTCGTTGAGTCTCTCCTACGAGCAGTACTTC.

The V gene is TRBV10-3, the J gene TRBJ2-7; D may be TRBD1 (7 bases). This CDR3 has 15 residues. Germline loops: CDR1 ENHRY, CDR2 SYGVKD. The V end was cut by 3 bases, the J end by 9 bases, with 21 bases between. The CDR3 DNA follows: TGTGCCATCAGTGACATTGTACAGGGGACTCCTGTGCAGTACTTC. Translating gives CAISDIVQGTPVQYF.

This sequence joins TRBV7-2 and TRBJ2-7, with 8 bases aligning to TRBD1. V shed 3 bases and J 2 bases; nucleotides not matched to a gene: 3. The length of the CDR3 is 14 residues. Germline V gene lookup returns CDR1 SGHTA and CDR2 FQGNSA. The CDR3 reads CASSFGQGTYEQYF. CDR3 coding DNA: TGTGCCAGCAGCTTTGGACAGGGTACCTACGAGCAGTACTTC. The full variable domain, with the rest looked up from reference TRBV7-2 and TRBJ2-7, is GAGVSQSPSNKVTEKGKDVELRCDPISGHTALYWYRQSLGQGLEFLIYFQGNSAPDKSGLPSDRFSAERTGGSVSTLTIQRTQQEDSAVYLCASSFGQGTYEQYFGPGTRLTVT.

The V and J genes are TRBV7-9 and TRBJ2-7, with a weak D call TRBD1 (6 bases). CDR1 is SEHNR and CDR2 is FQNEAQ in the germline V gene (reference sequence). CDR3 size: 15 residues. Trimming shortened V by 5 bases and J by 0 bases, and 14 bases separated the two germline ends. DNA for the CDR3: TGTGCCAGCAGCGATCCAAACAGGGCCTCCTACGAGCAGTACTTC. As protein: CASSDPNRASYEQYF.

This clone was observed once. In DNA form, the CDR3 reads TGTGCCAGTAGTACCCTGGACAAACAGCCCCAGCATTTT. Protein sequence: CASSTLDKQPQHF. This chain links TRBV19 with TRBJ1-5; TRBD1 might be the D (5 bases). The CDR3 extends over 13 amino acids. V lost 4 bases and J lost 7, with 11 bases in between. The germline V gene encodes CDR1 LNHDA and CDR2 SQIVND (reference sequence).

This clone was picked up one time. This chain joins TRBV6-1 and TRBJ1-1; D is undetermined. V lost 7 bases, J lost 0 bases, and 9 bases lay in between. In germline, CDR1 is MNHNS, CDR2 SASEGT. The CDR3 contains 13 residues. This CDR3 is CASKTLMNTEAFF. CDR3 nucleotides: TGTGCCAGCAAGACACTTATGAACACTGAAGCTTTCTTT.

The rearrangement joins TRBV14 to TRBJ2-7, with 9 bases aligning to TRBD1. This CDR3 comprises 14 residues. Trimming took 4 bases from V and 2 from J; bases not matched to a gene: 3. Germline V gene sequence: CDR1 SGHDN, CDR2 FVKESK. DNA for the CDR3: TGTGCCAGCAGCCGGGACAGGGCTACCTACGAGCAGTACTTC. Its translation: CASSRDRATYEQYF.

The gene calls are TRBV6-5 and TRBJ1-4, with D uncertain. Trimming took 2 bases from V and 3 from J, leaving 10 bases between them. The CDR3 runs 15 residues. Germline-derived CDR1 and CDR2 are MNHEY and SVGAGI. The DNA of the CDR3 is TGTGCCAGCAGTTACGAAGGCAGGTCTAATGAAAAACTGTTTTTT. Translated: CASSYEGRSNEKLFF.

V is TRBV7-9 and J is TRBJ2-7, with TRBD2 matching over 10 bases. This CDR3 spans 16 amino acids. Germline V lookup: CDR1 SEHNR, CDR2 FQNEAQ (reference sequence). V lost 3 bases to trimming and J lost 2 bases; unmatched junction nucleotides: 7. The CDR3 is CASSFSAAGGAYEQYF. In DNA, the CDR3 is TGTGCCAGCAGCTTTTCCGCAGCGGGAGGGGCCTACGAGCAGTACTTC.

The V gene is TRBV11-2, the J gene TRBJ2-5, with TRBD1 as a possible D gene (5 bases). Germline assignment: CDR1 SGHAT and CDR2 FQNNGV. The V and J ends lost 10 bases and 5 bases respectively, with 14 bases between them. The CDR3 sequence is 12 residues long. The CDR3 region is CATSGRWETQYF. The CDR3 DNA sequence: TGTGCCACCTCAGGGCGGTGGGAGACCCAGTACTTC. Drawing the rest from reference TRBV11-2 and TRBJ2-5, the complete variable domain is EAGVAQSPRYKIIEKRQSVAFWCNPISGHATLYWYQQILGQGPKLLIQFQNNGVVDDSQLPKDRFSAERLKGVDSTLKIQPAKLEDSAVYLCATSGRWETQYFGPGTRLLVL.